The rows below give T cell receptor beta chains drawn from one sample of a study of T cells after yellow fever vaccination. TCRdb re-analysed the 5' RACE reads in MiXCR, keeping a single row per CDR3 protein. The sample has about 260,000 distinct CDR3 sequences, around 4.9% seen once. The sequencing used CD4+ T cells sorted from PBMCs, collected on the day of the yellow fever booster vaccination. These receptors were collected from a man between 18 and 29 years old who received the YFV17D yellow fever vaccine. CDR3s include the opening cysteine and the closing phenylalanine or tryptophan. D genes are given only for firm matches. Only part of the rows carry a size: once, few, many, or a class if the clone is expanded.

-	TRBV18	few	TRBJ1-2	CASSPSERANYGYTF	TGTGCCAGCTCACCTTCGGAGAGGGCGAACTATGGCTACACCTTC
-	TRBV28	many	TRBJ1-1	CASSRGPNTEAFF	TGTGCCAGCAGTCGGGGTCCGAACACTGAAGCTTTCTTT
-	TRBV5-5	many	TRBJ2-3	CASSSLWRGPADTQYF	TGTGCCAGCAGCTCCCTTTGGCGGGGGCCCGCAGATACGCAGTATTTT
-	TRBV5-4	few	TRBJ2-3	CASSSNQGDTQYF	TGTGCCAGCAGTTCCAATCAGGGAGATACGCAGTATTTT
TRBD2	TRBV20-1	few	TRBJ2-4	CSAGRVRRWDIQYF	TGCAGTGCCGGGAGGGTCAGGCGATGGGACATTCAGTACTTC
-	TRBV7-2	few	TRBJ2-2	CATRTVGPGELFF	TGTGCCACAAGGACAGTAGGCCCCGGGGAGCTGTTTTTT
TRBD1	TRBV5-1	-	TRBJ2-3	CASSLVGTGDDTQYF	TGCGCCAGCAGCTTGGTCGGGACAGGAGATGATACGCAGTATTTT
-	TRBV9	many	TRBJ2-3	CASSVAEDTQYF	TGTGCCAGCAGCGTAGCGGAGGATACGCAGTATTTT
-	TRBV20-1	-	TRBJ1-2	CSASTQGANYGYTF	TGCAGTGCTAGTACCCAGGGAGCTAACTATGGCTACACCTTC
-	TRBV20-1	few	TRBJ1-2	CSASSNYGYTF	TGCAGTGCTAGCAGTAACTATGGCTACACCTTC
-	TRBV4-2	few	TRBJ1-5	CASSQDYAGNQPQHF	TGTGCCAGCAGCCAAGATTACGCAGGGAACCAGCCCCAGCATTTT
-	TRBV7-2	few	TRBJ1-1	CASSFGHRAGRNTEAFF	TGTGCCAGCAGCTTCGGCCACAGGGCTGGAAGGAACACTGAAGCTTTCTTT
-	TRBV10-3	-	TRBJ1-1	CAISESRWGVAFF	TGTGCCATCAGTGAGTCAAGGTGGGGTGTGGCTTTCTTT
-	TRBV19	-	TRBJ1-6	CASMRAASYNSPLHF	TGTGCCAGTATGAGGGCGGCCTCCTATAATTCACCCCTCCACTTT
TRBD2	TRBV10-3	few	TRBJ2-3	CAISESILLAGSTDTQYF	TGTGCCATCAGTGAGTCGATACTACTAGCGGGGAGCACAGATACGCAGTATTTT
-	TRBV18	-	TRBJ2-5	CASSRVRDLQETQYF	TGTGCCAGCTCACGCGTCAGGGACTTACAAGAGACCCAGTACTTC
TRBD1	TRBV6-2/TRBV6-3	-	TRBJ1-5	CASNRQGGSQPQHF	TGTGCCAGCAACAGACAGGGCGGGAGTCAGCCCCAGCATTTT
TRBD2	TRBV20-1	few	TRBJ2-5	CSARPGGGGETQYF	TGCAGTGCTAGACCCGGCGGGGGAGGAGAGACCCAGTACTTC
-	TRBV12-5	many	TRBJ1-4	CASGLGVLNEKLFF	TGTGCTAGTGGTTTAGGTGTTCTTAATGAAAAACTGTTTTTT
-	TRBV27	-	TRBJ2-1	CTSVTRVEGKNNEQFF	TGCACCAGCGTTACCCGGGTGGAGGGGAAGAACAATGAGCAGTTCTTC
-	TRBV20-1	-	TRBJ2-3	CSASQVRGGTDTQYF	TGCAGTGCTAGTCAGGTCCGGGGAGGCACAGATACGCAGTATTTT
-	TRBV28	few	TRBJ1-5	CATSPLDGPQHF	TGTGCCACAAGTCCCCTCGACGGGCCCCAGCATTTT
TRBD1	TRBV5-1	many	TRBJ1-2	CASSGEGGAGYTF	TGCGCCAGCAGCGGAGAAGGGGGCGCCGGCTACACCTTC
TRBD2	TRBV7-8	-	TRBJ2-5	CASSFDRTSGFAQYF	TGTGCCAGCAGCTTCGACCGGACTAGCGGGTTTGCCCAGTACTTC
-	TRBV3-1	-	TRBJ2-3	CASSQGGGGADTQYF	TGTGCCAGCAGCCAAGGAGGGGGGGGTGCAGATACGCAGTATTTT
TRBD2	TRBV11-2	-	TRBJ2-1	CASSSGLAGGDNEQFF	TGTGCCAGCAGCTCAGGACTAGCGGGGGGCGACAATGAGCAGTTCTTC
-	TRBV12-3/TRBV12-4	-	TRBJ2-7	CASRPGSFHEQYF	TGTGCCAGCCGACCAGGGTCCTTCCACGAGCAGTACTTC
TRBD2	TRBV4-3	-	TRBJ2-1	CASSHPGTSVGEQFF	TGCGCCAGCAGCCACCCCGGGACTAGCGTCGGTGAGCAGTTCTTC
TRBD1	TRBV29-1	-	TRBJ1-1	CSARGQGATAFF	TGCAGCGCCCGAGGACAGGGGGCAACGGCTTTCTTT
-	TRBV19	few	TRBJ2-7	CASSIGAGTYEQYF	TGTGCCAGTAGTATAGGTGCAGGGACCTACGAGCAGTACTTC
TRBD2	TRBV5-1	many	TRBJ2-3	CASSLAGVDTQYF	TGCGCCAGCAGTCTGGCGGGGGTAGATACGCAGTATTTT
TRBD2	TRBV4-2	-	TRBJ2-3	CASSFRTSGGGRLTDTQYF	TGTGCCAGCAGCTTCCGGACTAGCGGGGGGGGAAGATTAACAGATACGCAGTATTTT
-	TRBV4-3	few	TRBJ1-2	CASSLQGQSYGYTF	TGCGCCAGCAGCTTACAGGGCCAGAGCTATGGCTACACCTTC
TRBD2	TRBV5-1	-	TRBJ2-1	CASSLGLAGGRSYNEQFF	TGCGCCAGCAGCCTGGGACTAGCGGGGGGGCGGTCCTACAATGAGCAGTTCTTC
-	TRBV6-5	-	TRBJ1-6	CASSTPASYNSPLHF	TGTGCCAGCAGTACGCCAGCCTCTTATAATTCACCCCTCCACTTT
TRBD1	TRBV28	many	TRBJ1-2	CASSTGGYGYTF	TGTGCCAGCAGCACAGGGGGTTATGGCTACACCTTC
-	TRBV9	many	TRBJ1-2	CASSVPRRRNYGYTF	TGTGCCAGCAGCGTACCGAGGCGGCGAAACTATGGCTACACCTTC
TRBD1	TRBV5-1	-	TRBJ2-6	CASSLARGPGANVLTF	TGCGCCAGCAGCTTGGCCAGGGGGCCTGGGGCCAACGTCCTGACTTTC
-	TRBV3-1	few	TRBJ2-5	CASSYSGISKTQYF	TGTGCCAGCAGCTACTCTGGGATATCGAAGACCCAGTACTTC
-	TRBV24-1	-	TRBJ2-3	CATSGDSTDTQYF	TGTGCCACCAGTGGTGACAGCACAGATACGCAGTATTTT